This entry concerns a single T cell receptor (beta chain). Its antigen is currently unknown. Trimming took 1 base from V and 12 from J, leaving 23 bases between them. The CDR3 has 16 amino acids. Germline CDR1 reads SGHDT; CDR2 reads YYEEEE. The assay was immunoSEQ multiplex PCR, and TCRdb's table has in-frame clones only and misses some. The data hold 130,000 or so clones, with around 94% observed a single time. This sample was included in a study of T cell responses to AZD1222 COVID-19 vaccine. Study-wide points: Increases in Spike-specific TCR breadth and depth were seen after two AZD1222 doses. Only a handful of AZD1222 recipients, several in all, had baseline seropositivity. Variant regions that are unmutated are reportedly the target of nearly half of spike-specific TCRs.

J is TRBJ2-1 and V is TRBV5-6, with D unresolved. This TCR came from an adult in good health. The sequencing here drew on peripheral blood, taken on day 0 of AZD1222 vaccination. CDR3 in DNA: TGTGCCAGCAGCTTGAGGCTCGACGCGGAAGAGTCGGGGCAGTTCTTC. Amino acids: CASSLRLDAEESGQFF.